Listed here is a single T cell receptor (beta chain). The record originates from a study of blood T cell repertoires in COVID-19. Study details: Acute and convalescent COVID-19 specimens originated in the United States, Italy and Spain.

Only in-frame clones appear in the TCRdb table, and some are missing; sequencing was by immunoSEQ multiplex PCR. Of 160,000 or so clones in the sample, around 80% were seen once. This receptor was identified in a woman in her seventies with acute or convalescent COVID-19. Sequencing used peripheral blood.

In DNA form, the CDR3 reads TGTGCCAGCAGCCCTGGTTCAGGGGTGGGAGGGAGGCCCCAGCATTTT. This codes for CASSPGSGVGGRPQHF. The rearrangement links TRBV6-2 or TRBV6-3 to TRBJ1-5; D perhaps matches TRBD1 (6 bases). CDR1 MNHEY and CDR2 SVGEGT come from the germline V gene. V was cut by 6 bases and J by 9 bases, with 24 bases left in between. This CDR3 spans 16 amino acids.